Shown below are 21 T cell receptor beta chains from a single sample sequenced in a study of T cell responses to AZD1222 COVID-19 vaccine. Method: immunoSEQ multiplex PCR; TCRdb's copy keeps in-frame clones and lacks some. The sample records approximately 120,000 clones, 88% being singletons. The sample consisted of peripheral blood, taken on day 0 of AZD1222 vaccination. The source is an adult in good health.

The chain couples TRBV19 to TRBJ1-2; D is undetermined. The CDR3 sequence is 14 residues long. Deletions cut 3 bases from V and 2 bases from J, with 10 bases between. Germline V lookup: CDR1 LNHDA, CDR2 SQIVND (reference sequence). The DNA of the CDR3 is TGTGCCAGTAGTATCAATGGGCTAAACTATGGCTACACCTTC. This sequence encodes CASSINGLNYGYTF.

The chain couples TRBV9 to TRBJ2-3; no clear D gene. The CDR3 is 13 residues long. Per the germline V gene, CDR1 is SGDLS and CDR2 is YYNGEE. V gave up 4 bases and J gave up 5 bases, with 11 bases separating them. The CDR3 is CASSSFIGDTQYF. CDR3 nucleotides: TGTGCCAGCAGCTCCTTCATTGGAGATACGCAGTATTTT.

This chain links TRBV12-3 or TRBV12-4 with TRBJ1-2; tentative D call: TRBD1 (5 bases). The CDR3 contains 13 residues. Trimming shortened V by 6 bases and J by 1 base, and 9 bases separated the two germline ends. The CDR3 region is CASRRGVNYGYTF. The CDR3 coding sequence is TGTGCCAGCAGAAGGGGAGTTAACTATGGCTACACCTTC.

This chain joins TRBV2 and TRBJ1-1; TRBD1 is a possible D gene (5 bases). The length of the CDR3 is 13 residues. V gave up 4 bases and J gave up 0 bases, with 6 bases separating them. The germline V gene has CDR1 SNHLY and CDR2 FYNNEI. CDR3: CASSGGMNTEAFF. The CDR3 DNA sequence: TGTGCCAGCAGTGGGGGCATGAACACTGAAGCTTTCTTT. Based on the CDR3 plus reference TRBV2 and TRBJ1-1, the full variable domain is EPEVTQTPSHQVTQMGQEVILRCVPISNHLYFYWYRQILGQKVEFLVSFYNNEISEKSEIFDDQFSVERPDGSNFTLKIRSTKLEDSAMYFCASSGGMNTEAFFGQGTRLTVV.

This clone was detected once. The CDR3 region is CASSLSNPDQAFF. The CDR3 coding sequence is TGTGCCAGCAGTTTATCCAATCCCGATCAAGCTTTCTTT. The J gene is TRBJ1-1, the V gene TRBV27; no definite D call. V was clipped by 0 bases and J by 9 bases, with 11 bases between them. Germline CDR1 MNHEY, CDR2 SMNVEV (reference sequence). The CDR3 is 13 amino acids.

The chain combines TRBV30 with TRBJ2-1; D possibly corresponds to TRBD2 (6 bases). V was clipped by 1 base and J by 3 bases, with 16 bases between them. The CDR3 spans 16 residues. Germline assignment: CDR1 GTSNPN and CDR2 SVGIG (reference sequence). The CDR3 spells CAWSGRSGSLYNEQFF. The DNA of the CDR3 is TGTGCCTGGAGTGGAAGGAGCGGGTCCCTCTACAATGAGCAGTTCTTC.

The V and J genes are TRBV2 and TRBJ1-1; D unclear. This CDR3 has 15 amino acids. CDR1 SNHLY and CDR2 FYNNEI come from the germline V gene. Trimming took 0 bases from V and 3 from J, leaving 11 bases between them. The CDR3 loop is CASSEARRVYTEAFF. The CDR3 nucleotides read TGTGCCAGCAGTGAAGCGCGAAGGGTCTACACTGAAGCTTTCTTT.

The genes are TRBV5-6 and TRBJ2-5, with 8 bases aligning to TRBD1. Germline V gene sequence: CDR1 SGHDT, CDR2 YYEEEE. The CDR3 has 13 amino acids. Losses at the gene ends were 4 bases for V and 5 bases for J; bases not matched to a gene: 4. CDR3 in amino acids: CASSRTGMETQYF. CDR3 sequence (DNA): TGTGCCAGCAGCAGGACAGGGATGGAGACCCAGTACTTC.

The gene calls are TRBV3-1 (or the pseudogene TRBV3-2) and TRBJ2-2, with 7 bases identical to TRBD1. The germline V gene has CDR1 LGHDT and CDR2 YNNKEL (reference sequence). The junction had 6 bases not matched to a gene; V was cut back by 6 bases and J by 5 bases. This CDR3 has 14 amino acids. The CDR3 spells CASRPTGWTGELFF. The DNA of the CDR3 is TGTGCCAGCAGACCGACAGGGTGGACCGGGGAGCTGTTTTTT.

This sequence joins TRBV18 and TRBJ1-2; TRBD1 matches 8 bases. The CDR3 has 13 residues. Germline V gives CDR1 KGHSH, CDR2 LQKENI. The trim removed 3 bases at V and 7 bases at J, leaving 4 bases unmatched. This CDR3 reads CASSPGTGGGYTF. CDR3 DNA: TGTGCCAGCTCACCCGGGACAGGAGGTGGCTACACCTTC.

This sequence joins TRBV6-2 or TRBV6-3 and TRBJ1-1, with D maybe TRBD1 (5 bases). This CDR3 is built from 12 residues. The germline CDR1 and CDR2 sequences are MNHEY and SVGEGT. Trimming removed 5 bases at V and 6 bases at J, with 10 bases between. This chain's CDR3 is CASSRTGPEAFF. Written as DNA, the CDR3 is TGTGCCAGCAGTAGGACGGGACCTGAAGCTTTCTTT.

This chain links TRBV27 with TRBJ2-1, with 9 bases that match TRBD2. The germline gives CDR1 MNHEY, CDR2 SMNVEV (reference sequence). The junction had 7 bases not matched to a gene; V was cut back by 3 bases and J by 7 bases. This CDR3 spans 15 amino acids. CDR3 loop: CASSLFGLATNEQFF. CDR3 nucleotides: TGTGCCAGCAGTTTGTTTGGACTAGCGACGAATGAGCAGTTCTTC.

A single count supports this clone. An end of the junction differs from the germline gene, which may be a read error. The genes are TRBV7-7 and TRBJ1-5; 9 bases fit TRBD1. CDR1 and CDR2 from the germline V gene are SSHAT and FNYEAQ (reference sequence). The CDR3 is 15 amino acids. The CDR3 DNA reads as TGTGCTAGCAGCTACACAGGGGGCTTTGATCAGCCCCAGCATTTT. Translated, it gives CASSYTGGFDQPQHF.

This clone was counted a single time. The CDR3 sequence is CAWSPGPNHEQYF. DNA of the CDR3: TGTGCCTGGAGTCCAGGGCCTAATCACGAGCAGTACTTC. This sequence joins TRBV30 and TRBJ2-7, with a weak D call TRBD1 (5 bases). The V and J ends lost 2 bases and 5 bases respectively, with 13 bases between them. Germline V gene data show CDR1 as GTSNPN and CDR2 as SVGIG (reference sequence). The CDR3 consists of 13 residues.

The chain couples TRBV11-2 to TRBJ2-7; possibly TRBD1 or TRBD2 for D (5 bases each). Germline assignment: CDR1 SGHAT and CDR2 FQNNGV. Between the trimmed V and J ends, which lost 4 bases and 6 bases, there was a span of 10 bases. The CDR3 is 12 amino acids. For the CDR3, the DNA is TGTGCCAGCAGCTGGGACGAGGGCGAGCAGTACTTC. The encoded protein is CASSWDEGEQYF.

This chain connects TRBV5-1 to TRBJ2-7; unclear D gene. CDR1 is SGHRS and CDR2 is YFSETQ in the germline V gene. The V and J ends lost 1 base and 6 bases respectively, with 5 bases between them. CDR3 length: 11 residues. The CDR3 nucleotides are TGCGCCAGCAGCTTGTCGAGCGAGCAGTACTTC. This sequence encodes CASSLSSEQYF.

The CDR3 sequence: CASSLWTGGITEAFF. Here the CDR3 DNA reads TGTGCCAGCTCTCTGTGGACAGGGGGCATCACTGAAGCTTTCTTT. The chain employs TRBV28 and TRBJ1-1; 11 nucleotides align to TRBD1. CDR1 MDHEN and CDR2 SYDVKM come from the germline V gene. V dropped 8 bases and J dropped 4; count of bases not matched to a gene: 9. This CDR3 has 15 residues.

The CDR3 here is CASSARASADTGELFF. The CDR3 DNA is TGTGCCAGCAGCGCGAGGGCTAGCGCGGACACCGGGGAGCTGTTTTTT. J is TRBJ2-2 and V is TRBV6-4, with D possibly matching TRBD2 (6 bases). The CDR3 sequence is 16 residues long. The germline V gene encodes CDR1 MRHNA and CDR2 SNTAGT. V was cut by 6 bases and J by 3 bases, with 17 bases left in between.

This chain connects TRBV4-3 to TRBJ1-1; a weak D match, TRBD1 (5 bases). Per germline, CDR1 LGHNA and CDR2 YSLEER. This CDR3 spans 16 amino acids. V was pared by 0 bases and J by 0 bases, with 11 bases between. The DNA for the CDR3 is TGCGCCAGCAGCCAAGATCGGGGGAGAGTGAACACTGAAGCTTTCTTT. It is translated as CASSQDRGRVNTEAFF.

V is TRBV5-1 and J is TRBJ1-4; 9 bases map to TRBD1. Germline loops: CDR1 SGHRS, CDR2 YFSETQ. Trimming at V came to 0 bases and at J to 7 bases, leaving 4 bases not matched to a gene. The CDR3 runs 15 residues. The chain's CDR3 is CASSLGDREGEKLFF. The CDR3 nucleotides read TGCGCCAGCAGCTTGGGGGACAGGGAAGGTGAAAAACTGTTTTTT.

V is TRBV6-5 and J is TRBJ2-7; unclear D gene. Germline V CDR1 and CDR2: MNHEY, SVGAGI. CDR3 size: 13 residues. With 4 bases removed from V and 6 bases from J, the gap between germline ends came to 13 bases. CDR3 in amino acids: CASSSMPPGEQYF. CDR3 sequence (DNA): TGTGCCAGCAGTTCTATGCCCCCGGGCGAGCAGTACTTC.